One T cell receptor beta chain is described in this entry. Germline CDR1 and CDR2: SGHRS and YFSETQ. The J segment lost 5 bases and the V segment lost 5 bases, leaving 7 bases of the junction unmatched. The CDR3 extends over 14 amino acids. The data were taken from a study of blood T cell repertoires in COVID-19. Background on the study: Some COVID-19 samples were acute and others convalescent; all came from the United States, Italy and Spain.

Methods used by the authors: The assay estimated nucleated cells by amplifying reference gene primers. This table comes from immunoSEQ multiplex PCR, and its TCRdb copy is limited to in-frame clones, with some not included. V and J calls and clone size are copied from that table; D and trimming were computed from the DNA. The sample records just over 650,000 clones, just under 90% being singletons. J is TRBJ2-1 and V is TRBV5-1; 7 positions match TRBD1. Sequencing was carried out using peripheral blood. This sequence was found in a woman in her late teens or twenties with acute or convalescent COVID-19. CDR3 sequence (DNA): TGCGCCAGCAGATATAAGGGACAGAACAATGAGCAGTTCTTC. This translates into CASRYKGQNNEQFF.